What follows describes a single T cell receptor beta chain. Its specificity is not known. TCRdb's table, derived via immunoSEQ multiplex PCR, lists solely in-frame clones and lacks some. The repertoire holds some 110,000 clones, with almost 95% as singletons. This specimen belongs to a study of Tregs in tolerant kidney transplant recipients. Findings and limits, study-wide: Findings come from small patient numbers and require larger validation.

The V end lost 1 base, the J end lost 7 bases, and 14 bases lay between the germline ends. CDR3 length equals 15 residues. Germline V gene lookup returns CDR1 SGHAT and CDR2 FQNNGV. The V call is TRBV11-2, the J call TRBJ2-1; D may correspond to TRBD1 or TRBD2 (5 bases each). Sequencing was done on a sample of CD4+ T cells from blood. The clonotype comes from a human donor in good health. In DNA form, the CDR3 reads TGTGCCAGCAGCTTAGCGGGACCCAGCGGTAATGAGCAGTTCTTC. This sequence encodes CASSLAGPSGNEQFF.